The sequence of this T cell receptor (beta chain) was determined in a study of cytomegalovirus exposure and HLA in healthy donors. The PCR made use of 60 Vbeta and 13 Jbeta primers. Profiling relied on immunoSEQ multiplex PCR, and the TCRdb table lists in-frame clones only, not all of them. The sample lists 55,000 to 80,000 clones; 78% were seen once. Turning to this clone: As yet, its antigen is unknown.

General study points: In terms of immune exposure information, only CMV serostatus was available. Analysis was performed later, and it showed HLA-associated TCR beta chains to be more clonally expanded than equally common others. An analysis that was carried out later associated 16,951 TCR beta sequences with HLA alleles at 0.05 false discovery rate.

Germline CDR1 reads SGHTS; CDR2 reads YDEGEE. The CDR3 runs 15 residues. V was shortened by 0 bases and J by 0 bases, with 6 bases between the two germline ends. The sequenced sample consisted of PBMCs. The clonotype was recovered from a man aged 35 to 55 in good health and CMV-seronegative. The rearrangement links TRBV5-8 to TRBJ2-2; weak D call: TRBD2 (5 bases). CDR3 bases: TGTGCCAGCAGCTTGGTCGGGGCGAACACCGGGGAGCTGTTTTTT. Translated, it gives CASSLVGANTGELFF.